Listed below are T cell receptor beta chains from one sample, sequenced in a study of CD8 T cells in Susac syndrome. TCRdb analysed the immunoSEQ multiplex PCR reads with MiXCR anew, one entry per CDR3 protein. The table shows approximately 270,000 distinct CDR3 sequences, with over 85% occurring only once. Specimen: CD4+ T cells from PBMCs. All receptors derive from a human donor with multiple sclerosis. Both conserved end residues are part of each CDR3. A D gene is named only where the DNA matches it firmly. Some rows have no size entry. The others give once, few or many, or a class for an expanded clone.

D gene	V gene	J gene	clone size	CDR3 protein	CDR3 DNA
-	TRBV4-1	TRBJ2-3	-	CASSQESGYTDTQYF	TGCGCCAGCAGCCAAGAAAGCGGTTACACAGATACGCAGTATTTT
TRBD1	TRBV7-9	TRBJ1-2	-	CASSLATGGGYGYTF	TGTGCCAGCAGCTTAGCTACAGGGGGAGGCTATGGCTACACCTTC
-	TRBV5-1	TRBJ2-7	-	CASSRGENEQYF	TGCGCCAGCAGCAGGGGGGAGAACGAGCAGTACTTC
-	TRBV30	TRBJ1-4	-	CAWSGRDTNEKLFF	TGTGCCTGGAGTGGCAGGGATACTAATGAAAAACTGTTTTTT
-	TRBV5-1	TRBJ1-2	-	CASYDMGRGGYGYTF	TGCGCCAGCTACGATATGGGCAGGGGAGGCTATGGCTACACCTTC
-	TRBV7-3	TRBJ2-1	-	CASSSGGREQFF	TGTGCCAGCAGCTCCGGAGGGCGGGAGCAGTTCTTC
-	TRBV12-3/TRBV12-4	TRBJ1-4	-	CASSWDTGNEKLFF	TGTGCCAGCAGTTGGGACACGGGAAATGAAAAACTGTTTTTT
-	TRBV18	TRBJ1-1	-	CASSPQTHEVNTEAFF	TGTGCCAGCTCACCACAAACCCACGAAGTGAACACTGAAGCTTTCTTT
-	TRBV9	TRBJ2-1	-	CASSVATAGEQFF	TGTGCCAGCAGCGTAGCTACCGCGGGGGAGCAGTTCTTC
-	TRBV11-2	TRBJ1-1	-	CASSDYRVPSQRGTEAFF	TGTGCCAGCAGCGATTACAGGGTTCCCAGTCAGAGAGGCACTGAAGCTTTCTTT
-	TRBV7-3	TRBJ2-2	-	CASSPSPARSTTGELFF	TGTGCCAGCAGCCCCTCCCCCGCTAGATCTACCACCGGGGAGCTGTTTTTT
-	TRBV7-6	TRBJ1-1	-	CASSPKSSSEAFF	TGTGCCAGCAGCCCTAAATCCAGTTCTGAAGCTTTCTTT
-	TRBV12-3/TRBV12-4	TRBJ2-3	-	CASSLDGADTQYF	TGTGCCAGCAGTTTGGACGGGGCAGATACGCAGTATTTT
TRBD1	TRBV20-1	TRBJ1-6	once	CSASDTRGSSSYNSPLHF	TGCAGTGCTAGCGACACCAGGGGGAGTAGCTCCTATAATTCACCCCTCCACTTT
-	TRBV2	TRBJ2-2	-	CASSPEGESTGELFF	TGTGCCAGCAGTCCAGAGGGGGAGAGCACCGGGGAGCTGTTTTTT
-	TRBV20-1	TRBJ1-4	-	CSASRGNNEKLFF	TGCAGTGCCTCCCGGGGGAATAATGAAAAACTGTTTTTT
TRBD2	TRBV5-1	TRBJ2-3	-	CASRLAGYTDTQYF	TGCGCCAGCAGACTAGCGGGGTACACAGATACGCAGTATTTT
TRBD1	TRBV7-9	TRBJ1-1	once	CASRPRTGGEAFF	TGTGCCAGCAGACCTCGGACAGGGGGGGAAGCTTTCTTT
-	TRBV5-1	TRBJ1-2	once	CASSLEASNYGYTF	TGCGCCAGCAGCTTGGAGGCTAGTAACTATGGCTACACCTTC
-	TRBV19	TRBJ1-1	-	CASSADPRGAFF	TGTGCCAGTAGTGCGGACCCTCGAGGAGCTTTCTTT
TRBD1	TRBV12-3/TRBV12-4	TRBJ2-7	-	CASSLAGQGSEQYF	TGTGCCAGCAGTTTAGCGGGACAGGGTAGCGAGCAGTACTTC
-	TRBV27	TRBJ1-5	-	CASSFSTGIVGGNQPQHF	TGTGCCAGCAGTTTCTCAACAGGGATCGTCGGTGGCAATCAGCCCCAGCATTTT
-	TRBV3-1	TRBJ2-7	few	CASSRLGGAGTYEQYF	TGTGCCAGCAGCCGCCTCGGAGGGGCGGGGACCTACGAGCAGTACTTC
TRBD2	TRBV12-3/TRBV12-4	TRBJ2-4	once	CASALAGGRAKNIQYF	TGTGCCAGCGCCTTAGCGGGGGGGCGAGCCAAAAACATTCAGTACTTC
-	TRBV7-9	TRBJ2-7	-	CASSLSDTYEQYF	TGTGCCAGCAGCTTAAGCGATACCTACGAGCAGTACTTC
TRBD2	TRBV29-1	TRBJ2-5	-	CSVGTSGRETQYF	TGCAGCGTTGGAACTAGCGGGAGGGAGACCCAGTACTTC
-	TRBV5-1	TRBJ1-1	-	CASSLYQGSGNTEAFF	TGCGCCAGCAGCTTGTATCAGGGGTCGGGGAACACTGAAGCTTTCTTT
TRBD1	TRBV11-3	TRBJ2-6	-	CASSRYRGTGGANVLTF	TGTGCCAGCAGCCGATACAGGGGTACTGGTGGGGCCAACGTCCTGACTTTC
TRBD2	TRBV6-5	TRBJ2-7	-	CASKTTGGAYEQYF	TGTGCCAGCAAGACGACGGGGGGAGCCTACGAGCAGTACTTC
TRBD1	TRBV2	TRBJ1-4	once	CASSGGQLNEKLFF	TGTGCCAGCAGTGGGGGACAGCTTAATGAAAAACTGTTTTTT